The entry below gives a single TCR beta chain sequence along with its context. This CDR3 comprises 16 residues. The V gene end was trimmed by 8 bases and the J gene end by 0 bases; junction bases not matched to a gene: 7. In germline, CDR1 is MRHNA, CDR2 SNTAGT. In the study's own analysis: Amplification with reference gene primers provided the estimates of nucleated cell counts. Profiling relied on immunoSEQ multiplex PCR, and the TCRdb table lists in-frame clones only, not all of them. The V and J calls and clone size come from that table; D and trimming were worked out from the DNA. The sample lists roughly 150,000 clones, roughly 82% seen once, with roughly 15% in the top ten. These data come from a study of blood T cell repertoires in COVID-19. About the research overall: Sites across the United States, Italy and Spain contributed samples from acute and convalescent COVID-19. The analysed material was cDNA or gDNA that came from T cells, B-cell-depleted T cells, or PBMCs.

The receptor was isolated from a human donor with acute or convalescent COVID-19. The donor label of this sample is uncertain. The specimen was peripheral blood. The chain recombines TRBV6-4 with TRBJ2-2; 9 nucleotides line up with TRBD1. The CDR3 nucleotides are TGTGCCAGCCGAACACGGACAGGGGCGAACACCGGGGAGCTGTTTTTT. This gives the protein CASRTRTGANTGELFF.